This T cell receptor (beta chain) came from a study of post-analysis software for immune sequencing data. Regarding the study as a whole: Controls showed significantly higher normalized Chao1 diversity than did multiple sclerosis patients. Relative to controls, patients had five TRBV segments at higher frequency, with TRBV5-6, TRBV5-1 and TRBV20-1 among these. Same-batch preparations were strongly co-clustered by F measure.

The library was made from cDNA and included unique molecular identifiers. TCRdb redid the calling of the PCR reads with MiXCR, one entry per CDR3 protein. The data show over 150,000 distinct CDR3 sequences, 30% seen once. V was clipped by 5 bases and J by 8 bases; unmatched bases: 20. In germline, CDR1 is MNHNS, CDR2 SASEGT. CDR3 length equals 19 residues. There are many counts of this clonotype. As yet, its antigen is unknown. The chain uses TRBV6-1 and TRBJ2-1, with 11 positions matching TRBD2. Material: blood. This clonotype was sampled from a girl between 10 and 17 years old with multiple sclerosis. CDR3 nucleotides: TGTGCCAGCAGTCGAATCTCCGGGACTAGCGGATATACGAGGGATGAGCAGTTCTTC. Encoded protein: CASSRISGTSGYTRDEQFF.